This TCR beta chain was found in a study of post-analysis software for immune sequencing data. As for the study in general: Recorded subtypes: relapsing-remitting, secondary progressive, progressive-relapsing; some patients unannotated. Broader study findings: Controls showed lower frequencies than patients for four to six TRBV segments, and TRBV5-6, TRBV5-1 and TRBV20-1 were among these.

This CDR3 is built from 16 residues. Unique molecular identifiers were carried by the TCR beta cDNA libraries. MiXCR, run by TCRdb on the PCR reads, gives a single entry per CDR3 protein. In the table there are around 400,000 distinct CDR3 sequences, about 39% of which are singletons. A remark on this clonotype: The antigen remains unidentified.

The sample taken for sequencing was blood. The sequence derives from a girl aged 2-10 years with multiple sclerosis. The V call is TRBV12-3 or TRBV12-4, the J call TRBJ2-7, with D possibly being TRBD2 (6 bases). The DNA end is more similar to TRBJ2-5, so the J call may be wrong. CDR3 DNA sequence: TGTGCCAGCAGTGACGGAGGGAGGAGGGTCCGCGAGACCCAGTACTTC. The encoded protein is CASSDGGRRVRETQYF.